Listed below are T cell receptor beta chains from one sample, sequenced in a study of blood T cell repertoires in COVID-19. Generated by immunoSEQ multiplex PCR, the TCRdb table keeps only in-frame clones and is missing some. The table shows under 300,000 clones, with around 88% occurring only once. Sequenced material: peripheral blood. These receptors all stem from a man of 80 years or more with acute or convalescent COVID-19. The CDR3 runs from the conserved cysteine through the conserved F or W. A D gene is named only where the DNA matches it firmly. Only some rows state a clone size, as once, few, many or a class for expanded clones.

j_call: TRBJ2-1
d_call: TRBD1
cdr3_length: 13
clone_size: .
v_call: TRBV5-6
cdr3_aa: CASRRTGNNEQFF
cdr3_nt: TGTGCCAGCAGGAGGACAGGGAACAATGAGCAGTTCTTC

j_call: TRBJ2-1
d_call: .
cdr3_length: 17
clone_size: .
v_call: TRBV23-1
cdr3_aa: CASSQSFWSSSYNEQFF
cdr3_nt: TGCGCCAGCAGTCAATCCTTCTGGAGCAGCTCCTACAATGAGCAGTTCTTC

j_call: TRBJ2-1
d_call: TRBD2
cdr3_length: 16
clone_size: .
v_call: TRBV6-5
cdr3_aa: CASSSGPSGRINEQFF
cdr3_nt: TGTGCCAGCAGTTCTGGTCCTAGCGGGAGGATCAATGAGCAGTTCTTC

j_call: TRBJ2-1
d_call: TRBD2
cdr3_length: 17
clone_size: .
v_call: TRBV28
cdr3_aa: CASSSPGSSSGYNEQFF
cdr3_nt: TGTGCCAGCAGTTCCCCCGGTTCCTCTAGCGGGTACAATGAGCAGTTCTTC

j_call: TRBJ1-4
d_call: .
cdr3_length: 14
clone_size: .
v_call: TRBV5-8
cdr3_aa: CASRWVGVNEKLFF
cdr3_nt: TGTGCCAGCAGGTGGGTGGGAGTTAATGAAAAACTGTTTTTT

j_call: TRBJ2-3
d_call: TRBD1
cdr3_length: 13
clone_size: once
v_call: TRBV28
cdr3_aa: CASTDRVPDTQYF
cdr3_nt: TGTGCCAGCACCGACAGGGTCCCAGATACGCAGTATTTT

j_call: TRBJ2-3
d_call: .
cdr3_length: 13
clone_size: .
v_call: TRBV20-1
cdr3_aa: CSASISSVDTQYF
cdr3_nt: TGCAGTGCTAGTATATCTTCCGTTGATACGCAGTATTTT

j_call: TRBJ1-3
d_call: .
cdr3_length: 14
clone_size: .
v_call: TRBV10-1
cdr3_aa: CASTGSCSGNTIYF
cdr3_nt: TGCGCCAGCACGGGTTCATGCTCTGGAAACACCATATATTTT

j_call: TRBJ1-5
d_call: TRBD1
cdr3_length: 16
clone_size: .
v_call: TRBV4-1
cdr3_aa: CASSQERQGGNQPQHF
cdr3_nt: TGCGCCAGCAGCCAAGAGAGACAGGGGGGAAATCAGCCCCAGCATTTT

j_call: TRBJ2-5
d_call: .
cdr3_length: 11
clone_size: few
v_call: TRBV18
cdr3_aa: CASSLSETQYF
cdr3_nt: TGTGCCAGCTCATTATCCGAGACCCAGTACTTC

j_call: TRBJ1-1
d_call: TRBD1
cdr3_length: 12
clone_size: few
v_call: TRBV2
cdr3_aa: CASTPDRGEAFF
cdr3_nt: TGTGCCAGCACCCCCGACAGGGGTGAAGCTTTCTTT

j_call: TRBJ1-5
d_call: .
cdr3_length: 15
clone_size: .
v_call: TRBV3-1/TRBV3-2
cdr3_aa: CASSQGLQGNQPQHF
cdr3_nt: TGTGCCAGCAGCCAAGGATTACAGGGCAATCAGCCCCAGCATTTT

j_call: TRBJ2-1
d_call: .
cdr3_length: 13
clone_size: .
v_call: TRBV5-4
cdr3_aa: CASSFPPIHEQFF
cdr3_nt: TGTGCCAGCAGCTTTCCGCCTATCCATGAGCAGTTCTTC

j_call: TRBJ1-1
d_call: .
cdr3_length: 15
clone_size: few
v_call: TRBV19
cdr3_aa: CASSPEVLPNTEAFF
cdr3_nt: TGTGCCAGTAGTCCGGAGGTTTTACCGAACACTGAAGCTTTCTTT

j_call: TRBJ2-1
d_call: .
cdr3_length: 15
clone_size: .
v_call: TRBV5-1
cdr3_aa: CASSLPRDTRNEQFF
cdr3_nt: TGCGCCAGCAGCTTGCCCCGGGACACCCGGAATGAGCAGTTCTTC

j_call: TRBJ1-2
d_call: .
cdr3_length: 12
clone_size: .
v_call: TRBV28
cdr3_aa: CASSLGQYGYTF
cdr3_nt: TGTGCCAGCAGTCTTGGACAGTATGGCTACACCTTC

j_call: TRBJ1-2
d_call: TRBD1
cdr3_length: 15
clone_size: .
v_call: TRBV9
cdr3_aa: CASSVGVPGGYGYTF
cdr3_nt: TGTGCCAGCAGCGTTGGAGTCCCAGGGGGCTATGGCTACACCTTC

j_call: TRBJ2-1
d_call: TRBD1
cdr3_length: 13
clone_size: .
v_call: TRBV24-1
cdr3_aa: CATSVAGGNEQFF
cdr3_nt: TGTGCCACCAGTGTCGCAGGGGGCAATGAGCAGTTCTTC

j_call: TRBJ1-1
d_call: .
cdr3_length: 13
clone_size: .
v_call: TRBV7-9
cdr3_aa: CASSPTAGMEAFF
cdr3_nt: TGTGCCAGCAGTCCTACTGCAGGGATGGAGGCTTTCTTT

j_call: TRBJ2-6
d_call: .
cdr3_length: 15
clone_size: few
v_call: TRBV6-5
cdr3_aa: CASSLDSSGANVLTF
cdr3_nt: TGTGCCAGCAGTTTAGACAGCTCTGGGGCCAACGTCCTGACTTTC

j_call: TRBJ1-1
d_call: TRBD1
cdr3_length: 16
clone_size: .
v_call: TRBV7-8
cdr3_aa: CASSPRQGSLNTEAFF
cdr3_nt: TGTGCCAGCAGCCCCCGACAGGGCTCCCTGAACACTGAAGCTTTCTTT

j_call: TRBJ2-7
d_call: .
cdr3_length: 12
clone_size: few
v_call: TRBV6-2/TRBV6-3
cdr3_aa: CASSSNRYEQYF
cdr3_nt: TGTGCCAGCAGTTCTAACCGATACGAGCAGTACTTC

j_call: TRBJ2-1
d_call: TRBD1
cdr3_length: 18
clone_size: .
v_call: TRBV11-2
cdr3_aa: CASRQGRGRASLGNEQFF
cdr3_nt: TGTGCCAGCAGACAGGGTAGGGGGCGGGCGAGCCTAGGAAATGAGCAGTTCTTC

j_call: TRBJ2-7
d_call: .
cdr3_length: 14
clone_size: .
v_call: TRBV18
cdr3_aa: CASSPGGILYEQYF
cdr3_nt: TGTGCCAGCTCACCTGGGGGCATCCTCTACGAGCAGTACTTC

j_call: TRBJ2-7
d_call: .
cdr3_length: 13
clone_size: .
v_call: TRBV24-1
cdr3_aa: CATSDLRGYEQYF
cdr3_nt: TGTGCCACCAGTGACCTCCGGGGCTACGAGCAGTACTTC

j_call: TRBJ2-7
d_call: .
cdr3_length: 14
clone_size: .
v_call: TRBV6-5
cdr3_aa: CASSYRTAGKEQYF
cdr3_nt: TGTGCCAGCAGTTACCGGACAGCGGGGAAGGAGCAGTACTTC

j_call: TRBJ1-5
d_call: .
cdr3_length: 13
clone_size: .
v_call: TRBV6-2/TRBV6-3
cdr3_aa: CASSVQGNQPQHF
cdr3_nt: TGTGCCAGCAGTGTACAGGGCAATCAGCCCCAGCATTTT

j_call: TRBJ2-3
d_call: .
cdr3_length: 14
clone_size: once
v_call: TRBV5-4
cdr3_aa: CASSPDSVPDTQYF
cdr3_nt: TGTGCCAGCAGCCCCGACTCGGTACCTGATACGCAGTATTTT

j_call: TRBJ2-7
d_call: .
cdr3_length: 16
clone_size: .
v_call: TRBV7-9
cdr3_aa: CASSFYPGTNKYEQYF
cdr3_nt: TGTGCCAGCAGCTTCTACCCCGGGACAAACAAATACGAGCAGTACTTC

j_call: TRBJ2-3
d_call: TRBD2
cdr3_length: 16
clone_size: .
v_call: TRBV7-6
cdr3_aa: CASSLAPSGGTDTQYF
cdr3_nt: TGTGCCAGCAGCTTAGCGCCTAGCGGGGGGACAGATACGCAGTATTTT

j_call: TRBJ1-6
d_call: TRBD1
cdr3_length: 13
clone_size: .
v_call: TRBV6-6
cdr3_aa: CASTTPGQAPLHF
cdr3_nt: TGTGCCAGTACTACCCCGGGACAGGCACCCCTCCACTTT

j_call: TRBJ1-1
d_call: TRBD1
cdr3_length: 16
clone_size: .
v_call: TRBV6-5
cdr3_aa: CASSSGQGVMNTEAFF
cdr3_nt: TGTGCCAGCAGTTCAGGACAGGGGGTAATGAACACTGAAGCTTTCTTT

j_call: TRBJ2-7
d_call: TRBD2
cdr3_length: 15
clone_size: .
v_call: TRBV4-3
cdr3_aa: CASSQGTSGTYEQYF
cdr3_nt: TGCGCCAGCAGCCAAGGGACTAGCGGTACCTACGAGCAGTACTTC

j_call: TRBJ1-1
d_call: .
cdr3_length: 14
clone_size: .
v_call: TRBV29-1
cdr3_aa: CSAVSGQMNTEAFF
cdr3_nt: TGCAGCGCCGTATCAGGACAGATGAACACTGAAGCTTTCTTT

j_call: TRBJ2-1
d_call: .
cdr3_length: 14
clone_size: .
v_call: TRBV7-9
cdr3_aa: CASSLVDGRTEQFF
cdr3_nt: TGTGCCAGCAGCCTCGTGGACGGGAGAACTGAGCAGTTCTTC

j_call: TRBJ1-2
d_call: TRBD1
cdr3_length: 15
clone_size: .
v_call: TRBV15
cdr3_aa: CATGRDRDLFYGYTF
cdr3_nt: TGTGCCACGGGTCGGGACAGGGACCTCTTCTATGGCTACACCTTC

j_call: TRBJ2-2
d_call: .
cdr3_length: 11
clone_size: few
v_call: TRBV12-3/TRBV12-4
cdr3_aa: CASSHTGELFF
cdr3_nt: TGTGCCAGCAGTCATACCGGGGAGCTGTTTTTT

j_call: TRBJ1-2
d_call: .
cdr3_length: 16
clone_size: .
v_call: TRBV19
cdr3_aa: CASSMDLAATFYGYTF
cdr3_nt: TGTGCCAGTAGTATGGATTTGGCGGCAACCTTCTATGGCTACACCTTC

j_call: TRBJ1-2
d_call: .
cdr3_length: 15
clone_size: .
v_call: TRBV28
cdr3_aa: CASSPGLAINYGYTF
cdr3_nt: TGTGCCAGCAGTCCGGGTCTCGCCATTAACTATGGCTACACCTTC

j_call: TRBJ2-2
d_call: .
cdr3_length: 17
clone_size: .
v_call: TRBV3-1/TRBV3-2
cdr3_aa: CASSQALRTEKAGELFF
cdr3_nt: TGTGCCAGCAGCCAAGCGTTAAGGACAGAAAAGGCCGGGGAGCTGTTTTTT

j_call: TRBJ1-1
d_call: .
cdr3_length: 16
clone_size: .
v_call: TRBV5-1
cdr3_aa: CASSLALQGPNTEAFF
cdr3_nt: TGCGCCAGCAGCTTGGCACTCCAGGGGCCGAACACTGAAGCTTTCTTT

j_call: TRBJ2-7
d_call: TRBD1
cdr3_length: 12
clone_size: few
v_call: TRBV18
cdr3_aa: CASSRDSLEQYF
cdr3_nt: TGTGCCAGCTCTCGGGACAGCCTCGAGCAGTACTTC

j_call: TRBJ1-6
d_call: .
cdr3_length: 15
clone_size: .
v_call: TRBV18
cdr3_aa: CASSPQGQLNSPLHF
cdr3_nt: TGTGCCAGCTCACCTCAAGGACAGCTTAATTCACCCCTCCACTTT

j_call: TRBJ2-2
d_call: TRBD1
cdr3_length: 15
clone_size: .
v_call: TRBV19
cdr3_aa: CASSMWDSYTGELFF
cdr3_nt: TGTGCCAGTAGTATGTGGGACAGCTACACCGGGGAGCTGTTTTTT

j_call: TRBJ1-5
d_call: .
cdr3_length: 13
clone_size: .
v_call: TRBV10-3
cdr3_aa: CAINRELNQPQHF
cdr3_nt: TGTGCCATTAACAGGGAACTCAATCAGCCCCAGCATTTT

j_call: TRBJ1-5
d_call: .
cdr3_length: 13
clone_size: few
v_call: TRBV28
cdr3_aa: CLTQGTGNQPQHF
cdr3_nt: TGCCTGACCCAGGGCACGGGCAATCAGCCCCAGCATTTT

j_call: TRBJ2-7
d_call: TRBD1
cdr3_length: 14
clone_size: .
v_call: TRBV27
cdr3_aa: CASSLPGQWTEQYF
cdr3_nt: TGTGCCAGCAGTCTCCCGGGACAGTGGACCGAGCAGTACTTC